Reported below is one T cell receptor beta chain. This entry comes from a study of technical replicates of blood from several donors. Some clones are missing from TCRdb's copy, which holds only in-frame ones; the method was immunoSEQ multiplex PCR. The sample consists of about 84,000 clones, 98% of them appearing once. Germline assignment: CDR1 MGHRA and CDR2 YSYEKL. V was pared by 6 bases and J by 6 bases, with 7 bases of the junction left unmatched. The CDR3 is 14 amino acids. The rearrangement joins TRBV4-1 to TRBJ1-1; 10 bases fit TRBD1. The source of this sequence is a human donor in good health. What was sequenced was T cells isolated from PBMCs. The CDR3 DNA follows: TGCGCCAGCAGTAACGGACAGGGGGGGGCTGAAGCTTTCTTT. Translation gives CASSNGQGGAEAFF.